This record concerns one TCR beta chain sequence. Which antigen it targets is not known. The record has no base qualities; no much larger clone is one base away. This sample is part of a study of blood T cell repertoires in COVID-19 (dated by TCRdb to 2019 to 2021). At the level of the whole study: For ImmuneRACE Cohort 3, a participant was defined as recovered based on two consecutive negative NP/OP PCR tests, clearance by a healthcare professional, or resolution of symptoms. Samples from collaborators originated in the United States, Italy and Spain and spanned both the acute and convalescent phases of COVID-19. The prospective study material was composed of cDNA or gDNA derived from T cells, B-cell-depleted T cells, or PBMCs. The dataset comprised deeply sampled blood TCRbeta repertoires from subjects exposed to, actively infected with, or recovered from COVID-19. A freely available public database, intended as a resource for researchers studying the immune response to SARS-CoV-2, is where the repertoires were released. The samples were drawn from the first 160 participants of the ongoing ImmuneRACE study and from 1,254 subjects provided by 6 global collaborators. Nearly every sample came with metadata listing a de-identified subject ID, COVID-19 status, age in years and sex. HLA class I and class II types, where available, came from metadata supplied by the sample provider rather than from assay-based typing.

TCRbeta CDR3 regions were amplified from genomic DNA using the immunoSEQ Assay, a bias-controlled multiplex PCR. The authors processed their data as follows. Nucleated cell counts per sample were estimated from amplification of reference gene primers within the assay. Sequence reads were collapsed and filtered to measure the absolute abundance of every unique TCRbeta CDR3 rearrangement. Productive Simpson clonality was computed per sample as the square root of Simpson's diversity index over productive rearrangements. TCRdb carries this immuneACCESS record with in-frame sequences only. Its versions omit some clonotypes, under half of them owing to an unresolved V gene in the studies checked, with the rest unexplained. From that table come the V and J calls and clone size; the DNA was used to work out D and trimming. Counted in this sample were fewer than 250,000 clones; around 86% of them appeared once. The ten biggest clones cover less than 8% of the sample.

Overall study outcomes, separate from this receptor: How much clinical and demographic metadata was included differed by source and by participant, and the metadata was provided uncurated.

Participants in the prospective study were enrolled through a virtual design, were aged roughly 18 to 95 years, and lived in 24 United States geographic areas. Cohort assignment in the prospective study relied on participant-reported clinical history from a screening survey and a study questionnaire. Mobile phlebotomists in the prospective study collected whole blood, serum and a nasopharyngeal or oropharyngeal swab from every participant. Additional blood draws and questionnaires over an approximately two-month period could optionally be provided by prospective study participants. Blood samples from the prospective study were shipped frozen or at room temperature prior to DNA extraction. There are 17 amino acids in the CDR3, from cysteine to phenylalanine inclusive. Left in the record is the CDR3 DNA by itself, 51 bases read in frame from the first base. Trimming removed 4 bases from V and 4 bases from J; the gene matches leave 11 bases unexplained. CDR1 and CDR2 are read off the germline V gene as KGHSH and LQKENI.

This TCR was sampled from a young man in a cohort exposed to, infected with or recovered from COVID-19 (not recorded which). The sample taken for sequencing was PBMCs or T cells enriched from blood (not recorded which). Recombination joined TRBV18 with TRBJ1-1; 11 bases in between match TRBD1. At the DNA level, the sequence is TGTGCCAGCTCACGAGGACACGGACAGGGGGCGCCCACTGAAGCTTTCTTT. This sequence encodes CASSRGHGQGAPTEAFF. With all but the CDR3 taken from the reference TRBV18 and TRBJ1-1 genes, the full variable domain is: NAGVMQNPRHLVRRRGQEARLRCSPMKGHSHVYWYRQLPEEGLKFMVYLQKENIIDESGMPKERFSAEFPKEGPSILRIQQVVRGDSAAYFCASSRGHGQGAPTEAFFGQGTRLTVV.